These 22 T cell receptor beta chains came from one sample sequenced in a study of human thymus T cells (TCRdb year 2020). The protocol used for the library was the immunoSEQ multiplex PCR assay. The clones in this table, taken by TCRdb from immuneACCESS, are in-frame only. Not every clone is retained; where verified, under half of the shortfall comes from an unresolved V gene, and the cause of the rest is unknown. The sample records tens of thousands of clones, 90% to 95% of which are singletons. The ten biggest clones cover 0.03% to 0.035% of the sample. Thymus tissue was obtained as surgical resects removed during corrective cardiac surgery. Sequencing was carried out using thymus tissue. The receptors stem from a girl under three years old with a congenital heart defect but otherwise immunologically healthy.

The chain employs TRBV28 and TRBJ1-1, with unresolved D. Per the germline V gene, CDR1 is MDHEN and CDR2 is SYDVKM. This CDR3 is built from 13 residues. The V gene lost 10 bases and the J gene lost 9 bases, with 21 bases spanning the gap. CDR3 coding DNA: TGTGCCACAAGTTTAAGTGTGGGGTTAAAAGCTTTCTTT. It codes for CATSLSVGLKAFF.

CDR3 nucleotides: TGTGCCAGCAGTTACTCGAAGGCGGCCAGCAATCAGCCCCAGCATTTT. Encoded protein: CASSYSKAASNQPQHF. The chain links TRBV6-6 to TRBJ1-5; D not certain. The CDR3 covers 16 residues. V was cut by 0 bases and J by 1 base, with 10 bases left in between. From germline, CDR1 is MNHNY and CDR2 SVGAGI (reference sequence).

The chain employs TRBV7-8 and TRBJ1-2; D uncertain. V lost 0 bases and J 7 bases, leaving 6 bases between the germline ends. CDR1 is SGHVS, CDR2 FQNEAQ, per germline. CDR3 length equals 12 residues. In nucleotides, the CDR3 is TGTGCCAGCAGCTTAGCGATCGGTGGCTACACCTTC. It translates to CASSLAIGGYTF.

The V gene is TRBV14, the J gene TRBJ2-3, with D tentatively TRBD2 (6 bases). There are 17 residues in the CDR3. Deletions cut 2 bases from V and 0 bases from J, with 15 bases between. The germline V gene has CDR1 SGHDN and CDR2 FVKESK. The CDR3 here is CASSQRQLAGSTDTQYF. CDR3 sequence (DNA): TGTGCCAGCAGCCAAAGGCAACTGGCGGGGAGCACAGATACGCAGTATTTT.

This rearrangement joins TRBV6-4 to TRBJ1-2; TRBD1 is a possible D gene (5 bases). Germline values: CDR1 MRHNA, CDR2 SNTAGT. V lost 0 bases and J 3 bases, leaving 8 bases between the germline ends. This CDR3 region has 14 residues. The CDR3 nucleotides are TGTGCCAGCAGTGACTCGCAGGGAGACTATGGCTACACCTTC. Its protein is CASSDSQGDYGYTF.

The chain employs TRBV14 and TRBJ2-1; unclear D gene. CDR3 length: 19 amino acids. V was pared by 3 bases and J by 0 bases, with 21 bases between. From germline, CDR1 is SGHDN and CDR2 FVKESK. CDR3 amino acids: CASSHPGLSKNSSYNEQFF. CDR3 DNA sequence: TGTGCCAGCAGCCATCCGGGTTTGTCAAAAAACAGCTCCTACAATGAGCAGTTCTTC.

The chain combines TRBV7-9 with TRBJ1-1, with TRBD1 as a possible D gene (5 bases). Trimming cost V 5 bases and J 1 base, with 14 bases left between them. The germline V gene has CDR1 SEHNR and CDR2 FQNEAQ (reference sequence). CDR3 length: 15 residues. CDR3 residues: CASSPEGRGNTEAFF. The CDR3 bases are TGTGCCAGCAGCCCGGAGGGGCGTGGGAACACTGAAGCTTTCTTT. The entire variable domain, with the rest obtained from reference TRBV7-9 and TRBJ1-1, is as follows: DTGVSQNPRHKITKRGQNVTFRCDPISEHNRLYWYRQTLGQGPEFLTYFQNEAQLEKSRLLSDRFSAERPKGSFSTLEIQRTEQGDSAMYLCASSPEGRGNTEAFFGQGTRLTVV.

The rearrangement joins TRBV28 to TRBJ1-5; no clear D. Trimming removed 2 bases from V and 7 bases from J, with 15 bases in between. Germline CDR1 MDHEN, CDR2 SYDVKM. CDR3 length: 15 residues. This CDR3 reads CASSLIWERRQPQHF. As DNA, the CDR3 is TGTGCCAGCAGTTTAATCTGGGAAAGGAGGCAGCCCCAGCATTTT.

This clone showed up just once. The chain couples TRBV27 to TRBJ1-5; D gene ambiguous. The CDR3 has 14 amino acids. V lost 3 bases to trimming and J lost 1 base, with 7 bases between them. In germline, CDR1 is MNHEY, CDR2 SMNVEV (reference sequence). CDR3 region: CASSFLGSNQPQHF. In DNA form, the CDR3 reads TGTGCCAGCAGTTTTTTAGGGAGCAATCAGCCCCAGCATTTT.

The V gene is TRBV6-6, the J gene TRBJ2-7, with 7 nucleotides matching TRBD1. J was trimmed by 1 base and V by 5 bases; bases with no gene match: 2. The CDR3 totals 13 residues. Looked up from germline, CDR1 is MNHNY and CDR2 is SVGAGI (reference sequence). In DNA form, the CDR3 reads TGTGCCAGCAGTGGGACAGATTCCTACGAGCAGTACTTC. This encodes CASSGTDSYEQYF.

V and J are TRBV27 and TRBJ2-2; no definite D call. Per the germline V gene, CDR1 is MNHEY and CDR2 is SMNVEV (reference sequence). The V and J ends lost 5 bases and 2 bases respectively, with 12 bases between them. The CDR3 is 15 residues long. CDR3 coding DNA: TGTGCCAGCAGTCCGCGAGGCCCCAACACCGGGGAGCTGTTTTTT. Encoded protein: CASSPRGPNTGELFF.

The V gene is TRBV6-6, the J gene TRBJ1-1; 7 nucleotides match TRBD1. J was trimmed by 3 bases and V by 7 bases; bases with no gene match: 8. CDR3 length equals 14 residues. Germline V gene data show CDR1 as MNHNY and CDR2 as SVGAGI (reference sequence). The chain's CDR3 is CASTRGDRDTEAFF. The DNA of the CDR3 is TGTGCCAGCACTAGGGGTGACAGGGACACTGAAGCTTTCTTT.

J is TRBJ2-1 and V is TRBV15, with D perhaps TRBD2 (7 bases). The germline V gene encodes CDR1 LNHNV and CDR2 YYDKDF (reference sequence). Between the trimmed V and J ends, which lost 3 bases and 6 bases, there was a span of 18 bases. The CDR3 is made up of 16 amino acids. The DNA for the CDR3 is TGTGCCACCAGCAGTGGGGGGGGCGGTGGTCGCAATGAGCAGTTCTTC. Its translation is CATSSGGGGGRNEQFF.

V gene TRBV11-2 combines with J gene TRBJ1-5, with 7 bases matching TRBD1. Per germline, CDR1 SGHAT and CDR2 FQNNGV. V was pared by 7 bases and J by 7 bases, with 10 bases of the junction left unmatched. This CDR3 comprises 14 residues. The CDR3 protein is CASNPRDSDQPQHF. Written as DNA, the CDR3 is TGTGCCAGCAATCCGCGGGACAGTGACCAGCCCCAGCATTTT.

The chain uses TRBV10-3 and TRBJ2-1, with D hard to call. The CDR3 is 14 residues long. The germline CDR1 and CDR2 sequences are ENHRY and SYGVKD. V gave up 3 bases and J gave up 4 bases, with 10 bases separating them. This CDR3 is CAISDHWFYNEQFF. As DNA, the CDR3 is TGTGCCATCAGTGACCACTGGTTTTACAATGAGCAGTTCTTC.

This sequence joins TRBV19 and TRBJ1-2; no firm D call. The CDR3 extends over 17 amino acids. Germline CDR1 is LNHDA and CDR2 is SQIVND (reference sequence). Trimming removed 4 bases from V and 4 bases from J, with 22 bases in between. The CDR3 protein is CASSSTPPDRSGYGYTF. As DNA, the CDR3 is TGTGCCAGTAGTAGTACGCCCCCGGACCGATCGGGCTATGGCTACACCTTC.

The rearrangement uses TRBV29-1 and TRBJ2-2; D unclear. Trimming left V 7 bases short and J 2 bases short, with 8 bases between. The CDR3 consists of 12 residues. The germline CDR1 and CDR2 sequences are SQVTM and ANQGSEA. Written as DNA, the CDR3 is TGCAGCGCCGCGTATAACACCGGGGAGCTGTTTTTT. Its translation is CSAAYNTGELFF.

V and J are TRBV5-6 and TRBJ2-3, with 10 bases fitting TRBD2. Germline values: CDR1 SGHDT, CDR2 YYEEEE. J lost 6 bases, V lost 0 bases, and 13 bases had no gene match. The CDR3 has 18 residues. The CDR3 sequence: CASSLAQGSGRKGDTQYF. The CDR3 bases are TGTGCCAGCAGCTTGGCCCAAGGTAGCGGGAGGAAAGGGGATACGCAGTATTTT.

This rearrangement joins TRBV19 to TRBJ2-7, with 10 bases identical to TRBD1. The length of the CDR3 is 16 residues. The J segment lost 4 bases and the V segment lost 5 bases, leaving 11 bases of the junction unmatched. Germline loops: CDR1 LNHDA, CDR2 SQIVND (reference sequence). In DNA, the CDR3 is TGTGCCAGTAGTCCACTCGGACAGGGGGGTTCATACGAGCAGTACTTC. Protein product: CASSPLGQGGSYEQYF.

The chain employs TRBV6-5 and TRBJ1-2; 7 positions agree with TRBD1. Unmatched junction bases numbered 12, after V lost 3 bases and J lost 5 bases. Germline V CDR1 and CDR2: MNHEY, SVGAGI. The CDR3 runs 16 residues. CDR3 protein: CASSYNRGGLVYGYTF. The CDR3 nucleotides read TGTGCCAGCAGTTATAACAGGGGCGGTTTAGTGTATGGCTACACCTTC.

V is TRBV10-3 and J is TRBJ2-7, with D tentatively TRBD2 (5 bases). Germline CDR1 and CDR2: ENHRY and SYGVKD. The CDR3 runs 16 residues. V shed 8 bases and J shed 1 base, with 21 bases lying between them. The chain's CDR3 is CAIGKEKRWGSYEQYF. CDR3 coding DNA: TGTGCCATCGGCAAAGAGAAGCGGTGGGGATCCTACGAGCAGTACTTC.

The CDR3 reads CSAIDSRYGYTF. The CDR3 nucleotides are TGCAGCGCCATTGACAGCCGCTATGGCTACACCTTC. The chain recombines TRBV29-1 with TRBJ1-2, with D possibly being TRBD1 (5 bases). V gave up 7 bases and J gave up 4 bases, with 13 bases separating them. In germline, CDR1 is SQVTM, CDR2 ANQGSEA. CDR3 length: 12 residues.